This entry features one TCR beta chain sequence. Profiling relied on immunoSEQ multiplex PCR, and the TCRdb table lists in-frame clones only, not all of them. This sample carries fewer than 250,000 clones, 80% to 90% of them seen once, and the ten largest clones take 3.8%. This sample is drawn from a study of blood T cell repertoires in COVID-19. Trimming took 5 bases from V and 4 from J; bases not matched to a gene: 5. The germline V gene encodes CDR1 SGHVS and CDR2 FQNEAQ. CDR3 length: 13 residues. J is TRBJ2-7 and V is TRBV7-8; 7 positions match TRBD2. The receptor comes from a woman in her forties with acute COVID-19. Sample: PBMCs or T cells enriched from blood (not recorded which). DNA for the CDR3: TGTGCCAGCAGCCTCGGACTAGGGTACGAGCAGTACTTC. Protein: CASSLGLGYEQYF.